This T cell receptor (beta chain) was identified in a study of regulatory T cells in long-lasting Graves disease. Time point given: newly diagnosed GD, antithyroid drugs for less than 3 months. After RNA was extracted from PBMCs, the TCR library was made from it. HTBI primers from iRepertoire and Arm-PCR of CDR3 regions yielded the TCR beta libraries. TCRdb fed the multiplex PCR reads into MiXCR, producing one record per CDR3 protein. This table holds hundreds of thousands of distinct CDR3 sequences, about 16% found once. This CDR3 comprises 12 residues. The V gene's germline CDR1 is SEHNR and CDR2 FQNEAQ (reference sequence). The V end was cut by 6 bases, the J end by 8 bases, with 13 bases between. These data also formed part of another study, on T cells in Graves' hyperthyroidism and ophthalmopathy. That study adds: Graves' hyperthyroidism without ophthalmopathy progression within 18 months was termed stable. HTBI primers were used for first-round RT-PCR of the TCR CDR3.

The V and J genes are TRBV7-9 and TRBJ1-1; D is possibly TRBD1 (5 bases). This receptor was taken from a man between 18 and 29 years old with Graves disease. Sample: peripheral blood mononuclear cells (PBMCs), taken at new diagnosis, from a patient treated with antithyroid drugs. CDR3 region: CASSRGGGEAFF. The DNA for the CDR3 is TGTGCCAGCAGTCGCGGGGGAGGGGAAGCTTTCTTT.